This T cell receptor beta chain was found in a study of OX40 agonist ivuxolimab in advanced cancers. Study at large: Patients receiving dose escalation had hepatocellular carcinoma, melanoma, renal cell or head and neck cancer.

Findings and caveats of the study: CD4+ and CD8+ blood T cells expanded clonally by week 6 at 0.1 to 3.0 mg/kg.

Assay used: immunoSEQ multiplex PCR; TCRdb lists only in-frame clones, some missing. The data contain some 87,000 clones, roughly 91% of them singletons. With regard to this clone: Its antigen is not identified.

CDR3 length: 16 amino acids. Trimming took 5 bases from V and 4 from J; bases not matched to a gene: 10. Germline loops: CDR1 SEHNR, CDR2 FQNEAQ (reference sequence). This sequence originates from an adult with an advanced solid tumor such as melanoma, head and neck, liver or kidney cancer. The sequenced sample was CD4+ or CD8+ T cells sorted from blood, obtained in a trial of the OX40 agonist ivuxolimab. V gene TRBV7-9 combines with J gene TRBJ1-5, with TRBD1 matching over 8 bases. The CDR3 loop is CASSPGDQGANQPQHF. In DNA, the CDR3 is TGTGCCAGCAGCCCAGGGGACCAGGGGGCAAATCAGCCCCAGCATTTT.